This TCR beta chain was sequenced in a study of PD-L1 blockade in urothelial cancer (TCRdb year 2017). In terms of the full investigation: All patients started therapy around 2014 and received atezolizumab 1,200 mg intravenously every 3 weeks. About 90% of the 29 patients were males with bladder-origin urothelial cancer, and 18 of 29 reported a prior smoking history. An ECOG performance status of 0 or 1 was recorded for the patients, and 0 to 3 prior chemotherapy regimens had been received by the patients. Blood samples were analyzed at 3 weeks after treatment start (second dose) and at 6 weeks after treatment start. Blood samples yielded a median of roughly 150,000 T cells and tens of thousands of unique TCRs, with median clonality 0.080. An exploratory multi-omic analysis was conducted of the somatic, immune and clinical correlates of response to PD-L1 blockade with atezolizumab in urothelial cancer. Pretreatment tumor samples, along with matched peripheral blood collected serially before and after atezolizumab treatment, underwent TCR sequencing. Durable clinical benefit was defined as progression-free survival longer than 6 months, and TCR features were also tested against progression-free and overall survival. In the same patients, pretreatment tumors underwent whole exome sequencing and RNA sequencing in addition to TCR sequencing. Roughly nine patients achieved durable clinical benefit and approximately 20 did not. Pretreatment blood TCR-seq was available for nearly 30 patients, at least one posttreatment blood collection was obtained for 24 patients, and tumor TCR-seq was available for 24 patients.

Concerning this clone: Its antigen is not yet known. No much larger clone is present one base from it, and per-base qualities are unavailable.

Sample time point, as interpreted from the label and publication: pretreatment peripheral blood. A cohort of 30 or so patients with locally advanced or metastatic urothelial carcinoma, treated at Memorial Sloan Kettering on a trial protocol, was included. Peripheral blood mononuclear cells were collected pretreatment and during treatment, at between 1 and 8 total time points per patient. The Qiagen DNeasy Blood extraction kit was used to purify genomic DNA from total PBMCs and tumor samples. PBMCs were collected pretreatment and during treatment, and were isolated and stored as previously described. Synthetic TCR analog templates were spiked into each PCR so that absolute template abundance could be estimated from read counts. The immunoSEQ assay used bias-controlled V and J gene primers to amplify TCRbeta CDR3 regions from genomic DNA. Rearranged TCRbeta segments were sequenced at approximately 20X coverage. In the authors' own workflow: Sequencing errors were corrected by clustering, and CDR3s were annotated against IMGT so that V, D and J genes could be assigned. Out-of-frame and stop-codon sequences were excluded, and only productive TCRbeta rearrangements were used in downstream analyses. Clonality was calculated as one minus the Shannon entropy normalized by the log of the number of unique productive sequences. Clones differing between time points or between blood and tumor were identified by Fisher's exact test with Benjamini-Hochberg correction at adjusted p below 0.01. The immuneACCESS repertoire file appears here via TCRdb, limited to in-frame rearrangements. These files lack a portion of the clones; in checked studies, under half of the deficit traces to unresolved V genes, and the cause of the others is not known. That table supplies the V and J calls and clone size; D and trimming were determined from the DNA. Within this sample are roughly 90,000 clones, with around 90% of them counted one time only. Clones ranked in the top ten supply roughly 0.88% of the sample.

Results the study describes overall, beyond this receptor: Small sample size (n of about 30) and many exploratory analyses mean the results are intended to be hypothesis-generating. At 3 weeks after the start of treatment, tumor-associated TCR clones in peripheral blood had expanded more in patients with durable benefit (n ≈ 24, p = 0.022). A pretreatment peripheral blood TCR clonality below the median was linked to improved progression-free and overall survival.

V gives up 5 bases and J gives up 7 bases, and the segment between their germline ends measures 14 bases. Counted from cysteine to phenylalanine, this CDR3 has 14 amino acids. Kept here is only the CDR3 DNA, which spans 42 bases and is read in frame from base 1. The germline V gene sets CDR1 to SNHLY and CDR2 to FYNNEI. The sequencing here drew on PBMCs, taken around atezolizumab (anti-PD-L1) treatment. The sequence came from a woman of 80 years or more with urothelial cancer. This receptor chain uses TRBV2 and TRBJ2-2; TRBD2 might be the D gene, on 5 matching bases. The nucleotides are TGTGCCAGCAGTTCCGTAACTAGGGACGGGGAGCTGTTTTTT. Its translation is CASSSVTRDGELFF.